This T cell receptor beta chain comes out of a study of T cell changes during pregnancy in multiple sclerosis. Trimming at V came to 3 bases and at J to 4 bases, leaving 4 bases not matched to a gene. The CDR3 consists of 14 residues. Germline CDR1 MDHEN, CDR2 SYDVKM. Clones were sequenced by immunoSEQ multiplex PCR, and TCRdb holds only the in-frame ones, with some missing. Of approximately 54,000 clones in the sample, around 92% are singletons; the top ten hold over 1%. The origin of this receptor is a female donor in good health, enrolled as a control in a pregnancy study. The sequencing here drew on peripheral blood, taken after pregnancy. This rearrangement joins TRBV28 to TRBJ1-1; 8 nucleotides line up with TRBD1. DNA of the CDR3: TGTGCCAGCAGTTTGGACAGGGATCGCACTGAAGCTTTCTTT. The encoded protein is CASSLDRDRTEAFF. The full variable domain, its missing parts supplied by reference TRBV28 and TRBJ1-1, is DVKVTQSSRYLVKRTGEKVFLECVQDMDHENMFWYRQDPGLGLRLIYFSYDVKMKEKGDIPEGYSVSREKKERFSLILESASTNQTSMYLCASSLDRDRTEAFFGQGTRLTVV.